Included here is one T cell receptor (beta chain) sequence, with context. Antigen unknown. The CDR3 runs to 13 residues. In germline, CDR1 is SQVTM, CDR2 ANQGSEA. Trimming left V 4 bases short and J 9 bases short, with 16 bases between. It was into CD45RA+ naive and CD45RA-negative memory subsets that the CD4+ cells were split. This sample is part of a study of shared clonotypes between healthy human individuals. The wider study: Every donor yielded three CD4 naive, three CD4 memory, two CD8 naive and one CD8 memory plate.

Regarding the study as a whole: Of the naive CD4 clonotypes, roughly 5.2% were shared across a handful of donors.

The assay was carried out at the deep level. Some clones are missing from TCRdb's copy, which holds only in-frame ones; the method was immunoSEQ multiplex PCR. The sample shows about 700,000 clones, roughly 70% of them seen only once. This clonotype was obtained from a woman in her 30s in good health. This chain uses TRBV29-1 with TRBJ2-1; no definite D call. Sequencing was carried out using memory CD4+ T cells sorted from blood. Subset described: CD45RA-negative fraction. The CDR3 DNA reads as TGCAGCGTTGTCAGTGTGATTTCGGGTGAGCAGTTCTTC. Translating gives CSVVSVISGEQFF.